This TCR beta chain is from a study of T cell responses to AZD1222 COVID-19 vaccine (dated by TCRdb to the early 2020s). About the investigation overall: AZD1222 recipients given second doses at about 4 weeks or at about 12 weeks were pooled, since spike-specific TCR depth and breadth were not found to differ between the two schedules. A total of 233 trial participants underwent TCR sequencing, of whom some 210 received two doses of AZD1222 and about 26 received two doses of the MenACWY control vaccine. Trial participants were enrolled into age subgroups of 18-55, 56-69 and 70-plus years, which contained about 150, 27 and 61 TCR-sequenced participants, respectively. Broader findings and caveats from the paper: The vaccine-associated CD4 TCRs covered the entire spike protein, and the dominant responses fell in regions 160-218 and 743-854. The 56-69-year group was small, and its depth increase did not reach significance, likely because of low power. Because no samples from the day 14 peak response were available, repertoires could be characterized only after the peak T cell response. A significant rise in spike-specific TCR breadth and depth was observed after two AZD1222 doses relative to day 0 and relative to MenACWY recipients. Epitopes outside the regions mutated in the B.1.351 and B.1.1.7 variants were reportedly recognized by nearly half of the unique spike-specific TCRs. Conclusions about previously exposed vaccinees were limited because only a handful of AZD1222 recipients were SARS-CoV-2 seropositive at baseline. Participants were mostly white British and included more females than males, and it was suggested by the authors that clonal diversity may have been underestimated.

Regarding this clone: Its antigen specificity is not known. Base-call qualities are not available, and no considerably larger clone is one nucleotide away.

The CDR3 regions of human TCRbeta chains were analyzed by immunosequencing. On the study's bioinformatics: TCRs in the repertoires were compared against a reference library of SARS-CoV-2-specific TCRs that had been generated with the MIRA antigen-specificity platform. Breadth meant the fraction of unique TCRs that were SARS-CoV-2-associated, whereas depth meant the fraction of total T cells that were SARS-CoV-2-associated. Using the MIRA data, each spike-specific TCR was assigned both to the spike region to which the TCR was reactive and to a CD4 or CD8 class. Log10-transformed breadth and depth values were compared by one-way ANOVA with Sidak's multiple comparisons tests. Entries here come from immuneACCESS through TCRdb and include only in-frame sequences with V and J called. Some clones fail to appear in such tables; in the studies checked, an unresolved V gene covers under half of the shortfall, and the cause of the remainder is unknown. The V and J calls and the clone size are those of that table, but D and trimming were determined from the DNA. The sample table holds some 150,000 clones, of which about 92% were seen once. Of the sample, around 1.9% falls within the top ten clones.

The sample's time point label is to be understood as: baseline before first vaccination. Vaccinee samples were obtained from the UK trials COV001 and COV002, which included a single-blind randomized controlled phase 2/3 trial of AZD1222 (ChAdOx1 nCoV-19) in healthy adults. For TCRbeta chain sequencing, PBMC samples were collected from trial participants at day 0 and at day 28 after the second dose. The CDR3, cysteine through phenylalanine, is 16 amino acids long. The entry retains the CDR3 DNA only, 48 bases that are in frame from base 1. V and J are truncated by 3 bases and 1 base respectively, leaving an intervening sequence of 16 bases. The germline V gene (reference sequence) sets CDR1 to LGHDT and CDR2 to YNNKEL.

The sequences come from peripheral blood, collected on day 0 of AZD1222 vaccination. The rearranged chain carries TRBV3-1 (or the pseudogene TRBV3-2) and TRBJ2-7; no D gene is confidently identified. The receptor comes from an adult in good health. The CDR3 in this case is CASSHRPFMESYEQYF. The nucleotide sequence is given as TGTGCCAGCAGCCACCGACCTTTTATGGAGTCCTACGAGCAGTACTTC.